Below, 7 T cell receptor beta chains from the same sample are listed, as sequenced in a study of identifying expanded T cells in peripheral blood. Libraries were prepared by immunoSEQ multiplex PCR; TCRdb keeps only in-frame clonotypes and omits some of them. The sample consists of 110,000 or so clones, less than 90% of them appearing once. The sequenced sample was blood. The receptors shown here come from a person aged 18-70 years in good health.

The chain is built from TRBV7-2 and TRBJ1-2, with 7 positions matching TRBD1. Looked up from germline, CDR1 is SGHTA and CDR2 is FQGNSA. V shed 5 bases and J 9 bases; nucleotides not matched to a gene: 6. There are 12 residues in the CDR3. The CDR3 region is CASSQVRGSYTF. For the CDR3, the DNA is TGTGCCAGCAGCCAGGTCAGGGGGAGCTACACCTTC.

This clone occurred once. The CDR3 coding sequence is TGTGCCAGCAGCCAAGTTGGGGTTGGGAGGAACAATGAGCAGTTCTTC. This codes for CASSQVGVGRNNEQFF. V usage is TRBV4-2 and J usage is TRBJ2-1, with D possibly matching TRBD2 (6 bases). V was shortened by 1 base and J by 5 bases, with 15 bases between the two germline ends. CDR1 and CDR2 (germline): LGHNA, YNFKEQ. CDR3 length: 16 amino acids.

This chain links TRBV5-1 with TRBJ2-5, with a weak D call TRBD2 (7 bases). The CDR3 runs to 13 residues. The germline V gene encodes CDR1 SGHRS and CDR2 YFSETQ. Trimming stripped 4 bases from V and 5 bases from J, with 12 bases between. The chain's CDR3 is CASSPGGRETQYF. CDR3 DNA: TGCGCCAGCAGCCCGGGGGGCCGGGAGACCCAGTACTTC.

This rearrangement joins TRBV11-3 to TRBJ2-7; 7 bases map to TRBD1. The CDR3 has 15 residues. The V and J ends lost 3 bases and 6 bases, in that order; junction bases with no gene match: 11. The germline gives CDR1 SGHNT, CDR2 YENEEA. The chain's CDR3 is CASSLAPGGLGEQYF. As DNA, the CDR3 is TGTGCCAGCAGCTTGGCGCCAGGGGGTCTGGGCGAGCAGTACTTC.

V is TRBV19 and J is TRBJ1-5; D ambiguous. V gave up 7 bases and J gave up 2 bases, with 15 bases separating them. This CDR3 contains 15 residues. Germline CDR1 LNHDA, CDR2 SQIVND (reference sequence). This CDR3 reads CASTDTDRGNQPQHF. The CDR3 DNA sequence: TGTGCCAGTACCGACACGGATAGGGGCAATCAGCCCCAGCATTTT.

This chain uses TRBV6-1 with TRBJ2-7; 8 bases are shared with TRBD1. Germline CDR1 and CDR2: MNHNS and SASEGT. V was clipped by 0 bases and J by 2 bases; unmatched bases: 3. This CDR3 region has 15 residues. The CDR3 DNA is TGTGCCAGCAGTGAAGCGGACAGGGATCCCTACGAGCAGTACTTC. Translating gives CASSEADRDPYEQYF.

On this clone: The identical CDR3 is also encoded by other nucleotide sequences in the sample. The chain recombines TRBV5-1 with TRBJ2-7; D not resolved. Germline V gene data show CDR1 as SGHRS and CDR2 as YFSETQ. The CDR3 sequence is 12 residues long. Trimming pared 1 base from V and 0 bases from J, leaving 2 bases between. In nucleotides, the CDR3 is TGCGCCAGCAGCTTGTCCTCCTACGAGCAGTACTTC. It yields the protein CASSLSSYEQYF.